The clone carrying this TCR beta chain has a count of ten or more. This entry comes from a study of human T cells and chemical hapten exposure. For the study at large: Chiefly women, the patients showed alopecia areata, totalis or universalis.

Each CDR3 protein gets one entry after TCRdb re-called the RACE reads with MiXCR. Of 350,000 to 400,000 distinct CDR3 sequences in the sample, 4% to 6% were seen once. In germline, CDR1 is SQVTM, CDR2 ANQGSEA. The CDR3 consists of 13 residues. The V gene lost 7 bases and the J gene lost 3 bases, with 13 bases spanning the gap. The time point here: pre-sensitization, week 0. Treatment denoted: therapeutic diphenylcyclopropenone sensitization with weekly scalp DPC. Sequences were derived from whole blood, sampled in connection with sensitization to the hapten diphenylcyclopropenone (DPC). This clonotype was sampled from a woman aged 50 to 65 with alopecia areata. Some clones in this sample may be carry-over from other donors' samples. The chain combines TRBV29-1 with TRBJ2-1; D is perhaps TRBD1 (5 bases). The chain's CDR3 is CSGEDSLYNEQFF. The CDR3 DNA follows: TGCAGCGGCGAAGACAGCCTCTACAATGAGCAGTTCTTC.